Below are 13 T cell receptor beta chains sequenced from a single sample in a study of CD8 T cells in ankylosing spondylitis. TCRdb reprocessed the 5' RACE reads with MiXCR, giving one entry per CDR3 protein. The sample records 100,000 or so distinct CDR3 sequences, 24% being singletons. The sequencing input was synovial fluid, either unsorted or a sorted T cell fraction (not recorded which). Receptors originate from a male donor with ankylosing spondylitis.

In its sample, this clonotype was seen once. The V gene is TRBV24-1, the J gene TRBJ2-1; TRBD2 matches at 11 bases. Germline V gives CDR1 KGHDR, CDR2 SFDVKD. The CDR3 spans 15 residues. V was clipped by 4 bases and J by 5 bases; unmatched bases: 3. CDR3 loop: CATSDPGLADNEQFF. CDR3 bases: TGTGCCACCAGTGACCCGGGACTAGCGGACAATGAGCAGTTCTTC.

V is TRBV7-9 and J is TRBJ2-3, with D perhaps TRBD1 (6 bases). Germline V gives CDR1 SEHNR, CDR2 FQNEAQ (reference sequence). The CDR3 sequence is 16 residues long. Trimming took off 1 base at V and 6 bases at J, with 17 bases between the two ends. CDR3 DNA sequence: TGTGCCAGCAGCTTAGAATGGCCTAGGGGGAAGGATACGCAGTATTTT. This gives the protein CASSLEWPRGKDTQYF.

Only a few counts were recorded for this clonotype. The chain couples TRBV2 to TRBJ2-6; D remains unclear. V was shortened by 7 bases and J by 0 bases, with 4 bases between the two germline ends. Per the germline V gene, CDR1 is SNHLY and CDR2 is FYNNEI. The CDR3 consists of 13 residues. CDR3 bases: TGTGCCAGCAAACTCTCTGGGGCCAACGTCCTGACTTTC. Translated, it gives CASKLSGANVLTF.

The rearrangement links TRBV6-2 or TRBV6-3 to TRBJ2-1; 7 bases fit TRBD2. The CDR3 is 15 residues long. The ends lost 0 bases at V and 6 bases at J; junction bases unmatched: 5. Germline loops: CDR1 MNHEY, CDR2 SVGEGT. DNA for the CDR3: TGTGCCAGCAGTTACTCGATAGCTAGCGGCAATGAGCAGTTCTTC. It codes for CASSYSIASGNEQFF.

This clonotype has just a few counts. The chain uses TRBV7-2 and TRBJ2-4, with TRBD2 identical over 9 bases. Trimming took 4 bases from V and 9 from J; bases not matched to a gene: 7. The CDR3 consists of 14 residues. CDR1 and CDR2 (germline): SGHTA, FQGNSA. The CDR3 DNA reads TGTGCCAGCAGCTCGACAGTTAGCGGGGGCATTCAGTACTTC. Amino acid sequence: CASSSTVSGGIQYF. Filled out from reference TRBV7-2 and TRBJ2-4, the complete variable domain reads GAGVSQSPSNKVTEKGKDVELRCDPISGHTALYWYRQSLGQGLEFLIYFQGNSAPDKSGLPSDRFSAERTGGSVSTLTIQRTQQEDSAVYLCASSSTVSGGIQYFGAGTRLSVL.

The J gene is TRBJ1-5, the V gene TRBV20-1; perhaps TRBD1 as D (6 bases). Trimming took 6 bases from V and 3 from J, leaving 9 bases between them. CDR1 DFQATT and CDR2 SNEGSKA come from the germline V gene (reference sequence). CDR3 size: 12 residues. The CDR3: CSAQGFNQPQHF. As DNA, the CDR3 is TGCAGTGCCCAGGGGTTCAATCAGCCCCAGCATTTT.

V and J are TRBV25-1 and TRBJ2-3, with D possibly TRBD1 on 5 matching bases. Germline CDR1 and CDR2: MGHDK and SYGVNS. Trimming removed 4 bases from V and 5 bases from J, with 16 bases in between. The CDR3 has 15 amino acids. This chain's CDR3 is CASSVSGQGGDTQYF. The CDR3 DNA is TGTGCCAGCAGTGTTAGTGGCCAGGGTGGAGATACGCAGTATTTT.

The chain carries TRBV6-4 and TRBJ2-1; 14 bases are shared with TRBD2. V trimming: 8 bases; J trimming: 2 bases; junction bases outside the gene matches: 14. This CDR3 is 19 amino acids long. The germline CDR1 and CDR2 sequences are MRHNA and SNTAGT. The CDR3 here is CASSRVGTSGSGPYNEQFF. CDR3 DNA: TGTGCCAGCTCCCGGGTAGGGACTAGCGGGAGTGGGCCCTACAATGAGCAGTTCTTC.

This clonotype was observed a handful of times. The genes are TRBV12-3 or TRBV12-4 and TRBJ2-2; 9 bases line up with TRBD1. The CDR3 is made up of 14 amino acids. V dropped 5 bases and J dropped 8; count of bases not matched to a gene: 6. CDR3 amino acids: CASSMTGGSGELFF. The CDR3 DNA reads TGTGCCAGCAGTATGACAGGGGGGTCGGGGGAGCTGTTTTTT.

This rearrangement joins TRBV5-1 to TRBJ1-2; D not certain. V lost 4 bases and J 8 bases, leaving 12 bases between the germline ends. The CDR3 consists of 12 residues. Per germline, CDR1 SGHRS and CDR2 YFSETQ. As DNA, the CDR3 is TGCGCCAGCAGCCCAGAGACTAGGGGCTACACCTTC. As protein: CASSPETRGYTF.

The chain joins TRBV29-1 to TRBJ1-1, with 10 bases aligning to TRBD1. Germline V gene lookup returns CDR1 SQVTM and CDR2 ANQGSEA. Germline trimming cut 7 bases from V and 1 base from J; bases unmatched to any gene: 3. The CDR3 loop spans 13 amino acids. CDR3 loop: CSGRQGANTEAFF. Written as DNA, the CDR3 is TGCAGCGGGAGACAGGGGGCGAACACTGAAGCTTTCTTT.

V is TRBV5-1 and J is TRBJ2-3, with 7 positions matching TRBD1. Germline-derived CDR1 and CDR2 are SGHRS and YFSETQ. V was clipped by 0 bases and J by 3 bases; unmatched bases: 7. The CDR3 is 16 amino acids. The CDR3 nucleotides read TGCGCCAGCAGCTTGGATCAGGGGGTTCGGACAGATACGCAGTATTTT. Amino acid sequence: CASSLDQGVRTDTQYF. Variable domain in full (rest from reference TRBV5-1 and TRBJ2-3): KAGVTQTPRYLIKTRGQQVTLSCSPISGHRSVSWYQQTPGQGLQFLFEYFSETQRNKGNFPGRFSGRQFSNSRSEMNVSTLELGDSALYLCASSLDQGVRTDTQYFGPGTRLTVL.

The chain carries TRBV29-1 and TRBJ2-4, with a weak D call TRBD1 (5 bases). The CDR3 spans 12 residues. Germline V gives CDR1 SQVTM, CDR2 ANQGSEA. The ends were cut back, 3 bases at V and 9 bases at J, with 12 bases in the middle. This CDR3 is CSVDPGLGIQYF. The CDR3 coding sequence is TGCAGCGTTGATCCAGGGTTGGGCATTCAGTACTTC. The full variable domain, completed using reference TRBV29-1 and TRBJ2-4, is SAVISQKPSRDICQRGTSLTIQCQVDSQVTMMFWYRQQPGQSLTLIATANQGSEATYESGFVIDKFPISRPNLTFSTLTVSNMSPEDSSIYLCSVDPGLGIQYFGAGTRLSVL.